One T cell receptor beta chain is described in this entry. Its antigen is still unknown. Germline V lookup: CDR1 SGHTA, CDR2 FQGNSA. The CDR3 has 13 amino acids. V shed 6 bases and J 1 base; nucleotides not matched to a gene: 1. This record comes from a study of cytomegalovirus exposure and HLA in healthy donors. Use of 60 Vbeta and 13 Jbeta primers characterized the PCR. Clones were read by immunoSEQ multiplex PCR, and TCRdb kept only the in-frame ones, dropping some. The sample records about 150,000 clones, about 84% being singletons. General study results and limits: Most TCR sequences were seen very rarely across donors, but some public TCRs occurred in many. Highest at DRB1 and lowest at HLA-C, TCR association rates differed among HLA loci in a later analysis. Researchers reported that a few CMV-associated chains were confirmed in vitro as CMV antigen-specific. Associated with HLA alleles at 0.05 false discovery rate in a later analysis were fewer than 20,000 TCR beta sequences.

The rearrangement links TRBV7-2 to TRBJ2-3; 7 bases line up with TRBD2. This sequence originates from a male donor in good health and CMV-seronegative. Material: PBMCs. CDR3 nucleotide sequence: TGTGCCAGCAGACGGGGGGGCACAGATACGCAGTATTTT. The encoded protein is CASRRGGTDTQYF.